Each of the 19 T cell receptor beta chains below was sequenced from the same sample in a study of T cell repertoires in cytomegalovirus infection. TCRdb re-derived calls from the reads in MiXCR, one entry per CDR3 protein. Among approximately 250,000 distinct CDR3 sequences listed, roughly 23% were seen once. The source material was CD8+ T cells from PBMCs. These TCRs come from a human donor in good health (CMV status not recorded). Some clones in this sample may be carry-over from other donors' samples.

This clonotype was counted at least ten times. The chain uses TRBV6-5 and TRBJ2-3, with 13 bases matching TRBD2. CDR3 size: 16 residues. J lost 4 bases, V lost 2 bases, and 3 bases had no gene match. CDR1 and CDR2 from the germline V gene are MNHEY and SVGAGI. The CDR3 DNA follows: TGTGCCAGCAGTTACCGGACTAGCGGGGGACCAGATACGCAGTATTTT. It is translated as CASSYRTSGGPDTQYF.

The chain is built from TRBV12-5 and TRBJ2-2, with 7 bases identical to TRBD1. V dropped 6 bases and J dropped 6; count of bases not matched to a gene: 10. CDR1 is LGHNT, CDR2 FRNRAP, per germline. This CDR3 spans 15 amino acids. The CDR3 loop reads CASGPGTGASGELFF. CDR3 DNA sequence: TGTGCTAGTGGCCCTGGTACAGGGGCATCCGGGGAGCTGTTTTTT.

V usage is TRBV27 and J usage is TRBJ1-1, with D perhaps matching TRBD1 (5 bases). Trimming left V 8 bases short and J 1 base short, with 14 bases between. Germline CDR1 MNHEY, CDR2 SMNVEV (reference sequence). The CDR3 is made up of 14 amino acids. The CDR3 coding sequence is TGTGCCAGCGGGCTACAGGCTGGGAACACTGAAGCTTTCTTT. Translated: CASGLQAGNTEAFF.

In this sample, this clonotype turned up many times. This chain uses TRBV7-8 with TRBJ1-2; TRBD1 agrees at 7 bases. This CDR3 is built from 15 residues. Germline values: CDR1 SGHVS, CDR2 FQNEAQ. J gave up 5 bases and V 1 base, and 7 bases lay outside the gene matches. The CDR3 DNA follows: TGTGCCAGCAGCTTAGGAGGCGCGGGACAGTATGGCTACACCTTC. Translated: CASSLGGAGQYGYTF. Variable domain in full (rest from reference TRBV7-8 and TRBJ1-2): GAGVSQSPRYKVAKRGQDVALRCDPISGHVSLFWYQQALGQGPEFLTYFQNEAQLDKSGLPSDRFFAERPEGSVSTLKIQRTQQEDSAVYLCASSLGGAGQYGYTFGSGTRLTVV.

The J gene is TRBJ2-5, the V gene TRBV9; D gene unclear. The CDR3 is made up of 12 amino acids. Trimming shortened V by 5 bases and J by 7 bases, and 12 bases separated the two germline ends. Germline V lookup: CDR1 SGDLS, CDR2 YYNGEE. The CDR3 DNA sequence: TGTGCCAGCAGGACACATCCCCGGACCCAGTACTTC. Protein product: CASRTHPRTQYF. Combining the CDR3 with reference TRBV9 and TRBJ2-5 gives the whole variable domain DSGVTQTPKHLITATGQRVTLRCSPRSGDLSVYWYQQSLDQGLQFLIQYYNGEERAKGNILERFSAQQFPDLHSELNLSSLELGDSALYFCASRTHPRTQYFGPGTRLLVL.

Note on this clonotype: The junction departs from germline at one end; a sequencing error may be responsible. This sequence joins TRBV19 and TRBJ1-4, with D uncertain. The CDR3 sequence is 15 residues long. Germline loops: CDR1 LNHDA, CDR2 SQIVND (reference sequence). The CDR3 sequence: CASTDPWSGNEKQFF. Here the CDR3 DNA reads TGTGCCAGTACGGACCCCTGGTCGGGTAATGAAAAACAGTTTTTT.

The V gene is TRBV29-1, the J gene TRBJ2-2; a weak D match, TRBD1 (6 bases). Trimming stripped 6 bases from V and 3 bases from J, with 11 bases between. Germline assignment: CDR1 SQVTM and CDR2 ANQGSEA. The CDR3 has 13 residues. The CDR3 region is CSVGDTDTGELFF. CDR3 coding DNA: TGCAGCGTGGGGGACACAGACACCGGGGAGCTGTTTTTT.

This clonotype has a count of ten or more. The chain carries TRBV7-8 and TRBJ1-1, with 8 positions matching TRBD1. Germline assignment: CDR1 SGHVS and CDR2 FQNEAQ. With 5 bases clipped from V and 9 bases from J, the junction kept 8 bases outside the gene matches. This CDR3 has 13 residues. In DNA, the CDR3 is TGTGCCAGCAGCCCAGGACAGGGTGGTCAAGCTTTCTTT. It translates to CASSPGQGGQAFF.

This rearrangement joins TRBV28 to TRBJ1-1; 9 bases line up with TRBD1. The CDR3 is made up of 16 amino acids. V was pared by 0 bases and J by 4 bases, with 6 bases of the junction left unmatched. CDR1 is MDHEN and CDR2 is SYDVKM in the germline V gene. CDR3 DNA sequence: TGTGCCAGCAGTTTATGGCAGACAGGGGGGGGCACTGAAGCTTTCTTT. As protein: CASSLWQTGGGTEAFF. The whole variable domain, remainder taken from reference TRBV28 and TRBJ1-1, is DVKVTQSSRYLVKRTGEKVFLECVQDMDHENMFWYRQDPGLGLRLIYFSYDVKMKEKGDIPEGYSVSREKKERFSLILESASTNQTSMYLCASSLWQTGGGTEAFFGQGTRLTVV.

The chain has TRBV15 and TRBJ2-1; D is perhaps TRBD1 (6 bases). V lost 3 bases, J lost 6 bases, and 12 bases lay in between. The CDR3 consists of 14 residues. Germline lookup yields CDR1 LNHNV and CDR2 YYDKDF (reference sequence). Here the CDR3 reads CATSSLGDTNEQFF. The CDR3 DNA is TGTGCCACCAGCAGTTTGGGGGACACCAATGAGCAGTTCTTC.

This clonotype was seen many times. This sequence joins TRBV7-6 and TRBJ2-7; 8 bases map to TRBD1. Germline CDR1 SGHVS, CDR2 FNYEAQ. The V gene end was trimmed by 1 base and the J gene end by 7 bases; junction bases not matched to a gene: 9. The CDR3 is 15 residues long. Here the CDR3 DNA reads TGTGCCAGCAGCTTAGGGGTCAGGGGGCTTGGGGAGCAGTACTTC. This encodes CASSLGVRGLGEQYF.

This clonotype has a count of ten or more. The genes are TRBV7-6 and TRBJ2-7, with TRBD2 identical over 9 bases. The length of the CDR3 is 16 residues. The germline V gene has CDR1 SGHVS and CDR2 FNYEAQ. After removal of 5 bases from V and 2 bases from J, the junction contained 10 bases not matched to a gene. CDR3 in amino acids: CASSPRLAEGTYEQYF. CDR3 sequence (DNA): TGTGCCAGCAGCCCAAGACTAGCGGAAGGGACCTACGAGCAGTACTTC.

V usage is TRBV28 and J usage is TRBJ2-7, with D hard to call. The CDR3 covers 11 residues. The V and J ends lost 10 bases and 1 base respectively, with 8 bases between them. Germline loops: CDR1 MDHEN, CDR2 SYDVKM. Here the CDR3 reads CATAGSYEQYF. CDR3 in DNA: TGTGCCACCGCAGGTTCCTACGAGCAGTACTTC.

This sequence joins TRBV19 and TRBJ2-3; D unresolved. Trimming took 7 bases from V and 2 from J, leaving 7 bases between them. In germline, CDR1 is LNHDA, CDR2 SQIVND (reference sequence). CDR3 length: 12 amino acids. Here the CDR3 reads CASTGPTDTQYF. The CDR3 DNA reads as TGTGCCAGTACCGGACCCACAGATACGCAGTATTTT.

The rearrangement uses TRBV29-1 and TRBJ1-2; 7 nucleotides match TRBD1. The trim removed 0 bases at V and 8 bases at J, leaving 12 bases unmatched. The CDR3 covers 15 residues. Germline lookup yields CDR1 SQVTM and CDR2 ANQGSEA. CDR3 residues: CSVEDNEGAKGGYTF. In nucleotides, the CDR3 is TGCAGCGTTGAAGATAATGAGGGGGCGAAAGGGGGCTACACCTTC.

The CDR3 DNA reads TGTGCCAGCAAGGGGAGGGACCCCTACAATGAGCAGTTCTTC. Its translation is CASKGRDPYNEQFF. V is TRBV2 and J is TRBJ2-1; 7 nucleotides line up with TRBD2. The junction had 5 bases not matched to a gene; V was cut back by 7 bases and J by 2 bases. Germline V lookup: CDR1 SNHLY, CDR2 FYNNEI. The CDR3 consists of 14 residues.

The V and J genes are TRBV20-1 and TRBJ1-1; 9 nucleotides align to TRBD1. V shed 3 bases, J shed 6 bases, and the junction held 11 bases outside the gene matches. Germline assignment: CDR1 DFQATT and CDR2 SNEGSKA (reference sequence). The length of the CDR3 is 15 residues. Here the CDR3 reads CSASPGTGKLAEAFF. As DNA, the CDR3 is TGCAGTGCTAGTCCCGGGACAGGGAAGCTAGCTGAAGCTTTCTTT.

In its sample, this clonotype was seen a few times. This CDR3 reads CASSLTASGVYNEQFF. The CDR3 DNA is TGTGCCAGCAGCCTTACCGCTAGCGGGGTATACAATGAGCAGTTCTTC. This chain connects TRBV28 to TRBJ2-1; 9 nucleotides match TRBD2. The CDR3 consists of 16 residues. V shed 6 bases, J shed 4 bases, and the junction held 10 bases outside the gene matches. CDR1 and CDR2 (germline): MDHEN, SYDVKM.

This chain uses TRBV5-1 with TRBJ2-7; TRBD1 aligns across 8 bases. The CDR3 sequence is 14 residues long. Trimming at V came to 3 bases and at J to 2 bases, leaving 4 bases not matched to a gene. In germline, CDR1 is SGHRS, CDR2 YFSETQ. CDR3 region: CASSSTGAPYEQYF. The DNA for the CDR3 is TGCGCCAGCAGCTCGACAGGGGCCCCCTACGAGCAGTACTTC.